The clone carrying this T cell receptor (beta chain) was found many times. What it binds is not known. These data are taken from a study of early T cells in non-severe SARS-CoV-2 infection. Study-wide context: Sequenced material consisted of bulk RNA (from unsorted whole blood), and chains were unpaired.

Whole-study results and caveats: In VDJdb matching, anti-spike CD8 responses were favored while private and CD4 specificities went missing.

There are 12 residues in the CDR3. CDR1 DFQATT and CDR2 SNEGSKA come from the germline V gene (reference sequence). The V end was cut by 5 bases, the J end by 2 bases, with 10 bases between. The TCR library protocol was used to attach unique molecular identifiers. These identifiers were attached to individual cDNA molecules. TCRdb reprocessed the 5' RACE reads with MiXCR, giving one entry per CDR3 protein. The sample yields fewer than 85,000 distinct CDR3 sequences, around 12% seen once. The sample taken for sequencing was whole blood. The chain uses TRBV20-1 and TRBJ2-7; D remains ambiguous. The TCR was taken from an adult who was a healthcare worker with PCR-confirmed SARS-CoV-2 infection or an uninfected control (not recorded which). CDR3 loop: CSAQLGTYEQYF. CDR3 sequence (DNA): TGCAGTGCTCAGCTCGGCACCTACGAGCAGTACTTC.